A selection of T cell receptor beta chains follows, all from one sample in a study of blood T cell repertoires in COVID-19. The protocol was immunoSEQ multiplex PCR, while the TCRdb copy is restricted to in-frame clones and leaves out a portion. Among about 15,000 clones, approximately 85% were seen once, and the ten largest hold approximately 35%. Sample: peripheral blood. Receptors originate from a man in his sixties or seventies in a cohort sampled during active COVID-19. Both conserved end residues are part of each CDR3. A D gene is named only where the DNA matches it firmly. Clone size appears in some rows only: once, few, many, or a class for an expanded clone.

V,J,size,D,DNA,CDR3
TRBV7-3,TRBJ2-5,-,TRBD1,TGTGCCAGCAGCTCTGGGACAGGGTGGCGTGGGACCCAGTACTTC,CASSSGTGWRGTQYF
TRBV5-1,TRBJ1-4,-,TRBD1,TGCGCCAGCAGCTCCGGACAGGGAGAAAGGTCAACTAATGAAAAACTGTTTTTT,CASSSGQGERSTNEKLFF
TRBV7-9,TRBJ1-2,once,-,TGTGCCAGCAGCCCAACCGGGACAAACTATGGCTACACCTTC,CASSPTGTNYGYTF
TRBV9,TRBJ2-2,-,TRBD2,TGTGCCAGCAGCGCCCGGGGAGGGGCCGGGGAGCTGTTTTTT,CASSARGGAGELFF
TRBV5-4,TRBJ2-7,-,TRBD2,TGTGCCAGCAGCTCCCCCCAACAAGCGGGGATATACTTC,CASSSPQQAGIYF
TRBV27,TRBJ2-3,-,-,TGTGCCAGCAGTTTAGGGGGCAGGGGCCACACAGATACGCAGTATTTT,CASSLGGRGHTDTQYF
TRBV7-3,TRBJ2-5,-,-,TGTGCCAGCAGCTTAAATTACCAGCAAGAGACCCAGTACTTC,CASSLNYQQETQYF
TRBV5-1,TRBJ2-3,-,TRBD1,TGCGCCAGCAGCTTAGGGGTCGGGACAGGGGGCTCAGATACGCAGTATTTT,CASSLGVGTGGSDTQYF
TRBV6-5,TRBJ2-7,-,TRBD1,TGTGCCAGCAGTAGGCCGGGACAGGACACCTACGAGCAGTACTTC,CASSRPGQDTYEQYF
TRBV7-2,TRBJ1-6,-,-,TGTGCCAGCAGCGTCCAGCGAATCTATAATTCACCCCTCCACTTT,CASSVQRIYNSPLHF
TRBV5-5,TRBJ1-3,-,TRBD1,TGTGCCAGCAGCTTAGACAGGGGATTAAGCTCTGGAAACACCATATATTTT,CASSLDRGLSSGNTIYF
TRBV7-9,TRBJ1-3,-,TRBD1,TGTGCCAGCAGCTTTGGGACAGTTGCCTCTGGAAACACCATATATTTT,CASSFGTVASGNTIYF
TRBV28,TRBJ1-5,-,-,TGTGCCAGCAGCCCCCCCCTGGGGACTCGGCCCCAGCATTTT,CASSPPLGTRPQHF
TRBV7-3,TRBJ2-3,-,TRBD2,TGTGCCAGCAGCTTAATAGGGCGGGAGATCACAGATACGCAGTATTTT,CASSLIGREITDTQYF
TRBV24-1,TRBJ2-6,-,-,TGTGCCACCACGCCGGGACTGCCGAATGGGGCCAACGTCCTGACTTTC,CATTPGLPNGANVLTF
TRBV21-1,TRBJ2-7,-,-,TGTGCCAGCAGCTTTTCCGATCTAGCGGGAGGCTACGAGCAGTACTTC,CASSFSDLAGGYEQYF
TRBV27,TRBJ2-5,-,-,TGTGCCAGCAGTTTATGGGGGGGGCCGGGAGAGACCCAGTACTTC,CASSLWGGPGETQYF
TRBV6-6,TRBJ1-5,-,-,TGTGCCAGCAGTTATAAGTTGGGTGAGGGCAATCAGCCCCAGCATTTT,CASSYKLGEGNQPQHF
TRBV2,TRBJ1-3,-,-,TGTGCCAGCAGTGAGACAGGCTACCGAAACACCATATATTTT,CASSETGYRNTIYF
TRBV2,TRBJ2-3,-,-,TGTGCCAGCGAGGGGTGGCGGGACACAGATACGCAGTATTTT,CASEGWRDTDTQYF
TRBV7-3,TRBJ2-3,-,-,TGTGCCAGCAGCTTATATGCTAGCGGCACAGATACGCAGTATTTT,CASSLYASGTDTQYF
TRBV9,TRBJ2-1,-,TRBD1,TGTGCCAGCAGCCAGGCCGGGACAGTTTACAATGAGCAGTTCTTC,CASSQAGTVYNEQFF
TRBV7-2,TRBJ1-5,-,-,TGTGCCAGCAGTTCGCAGGGTCGGAATCAGCCCCAGCATTTT,CASSSQGRNQPQHF
TRBV13,TRBJ2-2,-,TRBD1,TGTGCCAGCTCCAAGGGGGCGATTACCGGGGAGCTGTTTTTT,CASSKGAITGELFF
TRBV7-9,TRBJ1-5,few,TRBD1,TGTGCCAGCAGCTTAGGACAGGGCTATCAGCCCCAGCATTTT,CASSLGQGYQPQHF
TRBV5-1,TRBJ2-2,-,-,TGCGCCAGCGAGGAGGCCGGGGAGCTGTTTTTT,CASEEAGELFF
TRBV11-2,TRBJ2-1,-,-,TGTGCCAGCAGCTCTGGACTTGTCTACAATGAGCAGTTCTTC,CASSSGLVYNEQFF
TRBV6-5,TRBJ2-7,-,TRBD2,TGTGCCAGCAGCCCCTATTCTAGCGGGACCTACGAGCAGTACTTC,CASSPYSSGTYEQYF
TRBV2,TRBJ2-4,-,TRBD1,TGTGCCAGCAGGGGAACAGGGGTAGACATTCAGTACTTC,CASRGTGVDIQYF
TRBV5-1,TRBJ1-1,-,TRBD1,TGCGCCAGCAGCTTGGATGGCCAGGGGGAAACTTTCTTT,CASSLDGQGETFF
TRBV6-5,TRBJ2-3,-,TRBD1,TGTGCCAGCAAAAACCCAGGGGGCACCACAGATACGCAGTATTTT,CASKNPGGTTDTQYF
TRBV25-1,TRBJ1-6,once,-,TGTGCCAGCCACCCCTCAGGGCCCTATAATTCACCCCTCCACTTT,CASHPSGPYNSPLHF